A selection of T cell receptor beta chains follows, all from one sample in a study of blood T cell repertoires in COVID-19. Generated by immunoSEQ multiplex PCR, the TCRdb table keeps only in-frame clones and is missing some. This sample has 70,000 or so clones; about 83% occur once, and the top ten carry approximately 20%. The sample comprised peripheral blood. These TCRs come from a woman at least 80 years old with acute or convalescent COVID-19. Both conserved end residues are part of each CDR3. D genes are given only for firm matches. Rows may omit the clone size; those that give it use once, few, many or a size class.

NA	TRBD1	TRBV2	TRBJ1-2	TGTGCCAGCAGGAAAGACAGGGGGGCTTATGGCTACACCTTC	CASRKDRGAYGYTF
few	TRBD1	TRBV28	TRBJ1-2	TGTGCCAGCAGTTTAAGGGACAGCCGGGGCTACACCTTC	CASSLRDSRGYTF
NA	NA	TRBV30	TRBJ2-6	TGTGCCTGGAGTGCACAGGCACAGGGTTGGGGCTCTGGGGCCAACGTCCTGACTTTC	CAWSAQAQGWGSGANVLTF
NA	NA	TRBV21-1	TRBJ2-3	TGTGCCAGCAGCAAAGGGGCGGGGGGGCTGTCTAGCACAGATACGCAGTATTTT	CASSKGAGGLSSTDTQYF
NA	NA	TRBV3-1/TRBV3-2	TRBJ1-1	TGTGCCAGCAGCCAAGGGACACTGAACACTGAAGCTTTCTTT	CASSQGTLNTEAFF
NA	NA	TRBV7-3	TRBJ1-1	TGTGCCAGCAGGCCATCTTCCAGGGATCCCACTGAAGCTTTCTTT	CASRPSSRDPTEAFF
NA	NA	TRBV2	TRBJ2-1	TGTGCCAGCAGTGAAAGGGACTCCGGGTACAATGAGCAGTTCTTC	CASSERDSGYNEQFF
NA	TRBD2	TRBV12-3/TRBV12-4	TRBJ2-1	TGTGCCAGCAGTCGGGAGGGTTACAATGAGCAGTTCTTC	CASSREGYNEQFF
NA	TRBD1	TRBV15	TRBJ2-2	TGTGCCACCAGCAGAGATTTCGGGACAGGGTCATCCGGGGAGCTGTTTTTT	CATSRDFGTGSSGELFF
NA	NA	TRBV11-2	TRBJ2-1	TGTGCCAGCAGCGAAGACCGGGACAACTCCTACAATGAGCAGTTCTTC	CASSEDRDNSYNEQFF
NA	NA	TRBV28	TRBJ1-3	TGTGCCAGCACCATCCGGGATTCTGGAAACACCATATATTTT	CASTIRDSGNTIYF
NA	NA	TRBV6-4	TRBJ2-7	TGTGCCAGCAGCCCGGAAGTGTGGGTGTCCCCAGGGACCTACGAGCAGTACTTC	CASSPEVWVSPGTYEQYF
NA	TRBD1	TRBV5-1	TRBJ1-5	TGCGCCAGCAGCTCCGGGACAGGGGGACAGCCCCAGCATTTT	CASSSGTGGQPQHF
NA	TRBD1	TRBV6-5	TRBJ2-2	TGTGCCAGCAGTCCCGGGACAGGGTTCGGGGAGCTGTTTTTT	CASSPGTGFGELFF
NA	NA	TRBV7-2	TRBJ2-1	TGTGCCAGCAGCTTAATCGGGGGACCAAACTTCCATGAGCAGTTCTTC	CASSLIGGPNFHEQFF
NA	NA	TRBV20-1	TRBJ2-7	TGCAGTGCTAGAGCCCCCACAGCCGAGAACTTC	CSARAPTAENF
NA	TRBD1	TRBV19	TRBJ1-2	TGTGCCAGTAGTATTGACTATGACAGGGGAAATGGCTACACCTTC	CASSIDYDRGNGYTF
NA	TRBD1	TRBV10-3	TRBJ2-7	TGTGCCATCAGTGCTGTTGGACAGGGGCTCGACGAGCAGTACTTC	CAISAVGQGLDEQYF
NA	NA	TRBV18	TRBJ1-4	TGTGCCAGCTCACCCGGAGGTACTAATGAAAAACTGTTTTTT	CASSPGGTNEKLFF
NA	NA	TRBV2	TRBJ1-4	TGTGCCAGCAGTGTGGGAGGCGGGAATGAAAAACTGTTTTTT	CASSVGGGNEKLFF
NA	TRBD1	TRBV6-5	TRBJ1-1	TGTGCCAGCAGGTCCGGGACAGCGAACACTGAAGCTTTCTTT	CASRSGTANTEAFF
NA	NA	TRBV3-1/TRBV3-2	TRBJ1-5	TGTGCCAGCAGCCAAGGAGGCAATCAGCCCCAGCATTTT	CASSQGGNQPQHF
NA	NA	TRBV5-4	TRBJ1-2	TGTGCCACGACAAGACAGTTCGGACACTATGGCTACACCTTC	CATTRQFGHYGYTF
NA	TRBD2	TRBV19	TRBJ2-3	TGTGCCAGTAAAAGGCTAGCGGGAGCAGATACGCAGTATTTT	CASKRLAGADTQYF
NA	TRBD1	TRBV3-1/TRBV3-2	TRBJ1-1	TGTGCCAGCAGCCTGGACAGGGGACGGGCTTTCTTT	CASSLDRGRAFF
NA	TRBD2	TRBV19	TRBJ2-5	TGTGCCAGTAGTCCGGGGGGGGGCGCAGAGACCCAGTACTTC	CASSPGGGAETQYF
NA	NA	TRBV21-1	TRBJ2-7	TGTGCCAGCAGCAACGGAGGTGGACAGGGGGCCGAGCAGTCCTACGAGCAGTACTTC	CASSNGGGQGAEQSYEQYF
NA	NA	TRBV6-6	TRBJ1-4	TGTGCCAGCAGTCGGACAGCGCGCAATGAAAAACTGTTTTTT	CASSRTARNEKLFF
once	NA	TRBV28	TRBJ1-3	TGTGCCAGCAGCCCCTTTAAATCTGGAAACACCATATATTTT	CASSPFKSGNTIYF
NA	TRBD2	TRBV4-2	TRBJ2-1	TGTGCCAGCAGCGAAACTAGCGGGATCATTTCACGGAACAATGAGCAGTTCTTC	CASSETSGIISRNNEQFF
NA	TRBD1	TRBV15	TRBJ1-2	TGTGCCACCAGCAGAGGCGGGACAGGAGTTACCTACACCTTC	CATSRGGTGVTYTF
NA	TRBD2	TRBV19	TRBJ2-1	TGTGCCAGTAGCCTGAGCGGGGGGACCTCCTACAATGAGCAGTTCTTC	CASSLSGGTSYNEQFF
NA	TRBD2	TRBV5-1	TRBJ2-1	TGCGCCAGCATAGCTAGCGGGGGGTCTGAGCAGTTCTTC	CASIASGGSEQFF
NA	TRBD2	TRBV18	TRBJ2-2	TGTGCCAGCTCACCAACCCTAGCGGGGATCACCGGGGAGCTGTTTTTT	CASSPTLAGITGELFF
NA	TRBD1	TRBV14	TRBJ1-1	TGTGCCAGCAGTGGTCCAGGGGGGGAAGCTTTCTTT	CASSGPGGEAFF
NA	TRBD1	TRBV12-5	TRBJ2-3	TGTGCTAGTGGCTGGGGGACAGGGTTAACAGATACGCAGTATTTT	CASGWGTGLTDTQYF
NA	NA	TRBV2	TRBJ1-5	TGTGCCAGCACCCGGGGATCCCAGCCCCAGCATTTT	CASTRGSQPQHF
once	NA	TRBV15	TRBJ2-3	TGTGCCACCAGCAGAGCTGACTCCACAGATACGCAGTATTTT	CATSRADSTDTQYF
NA	NA	TRBV2	TRBJ1-1	TGTGCCAGCAGCGCTTTGGGGGGGAACACTGAAGCTTTCTTT	CASSALGGNTEAFF
NA	NA	TRBV7-9	TRBJ2-7	TGTGCCAGCAGCTTTCCGGGTCGAACCTACGAGCAGTACTTC	CASSFPGRTYEQYF
NA	NA	TRBV4-2	TRBJ1-6	TGTGCCAGCAGCCTAAGCCTAAACAGGGCGCTAAATTCACCCCTCCACTTT	CASSLSLNRALNSPLHF
NA	TRBD1	TRBV2	TRBJ2-7	TGTGCCAGCAGCAGACAGGGGGGCCCCTACGAGCAGTACTTC	CASSRQGGPYEQYF
NA	TRBD2	TRBV7-2	TRBJ2-7	TGTGCCAGCAGCTTAGTAGCGGCTAGCGGGAGGGACGAGCAGTACTTC	CASSLVAASGRDEQYF
NA	TRBD2	TRBV2	TRBJ2-1	TGTGCCAGCAGAGGGACTAGCTCCTACAATGAGCAGTTCTTC	CASRGTSSYNEQFF
NA	NA	TRBV7-2	TRBJ1-5	TGTGCCAGCACCCTAAGCGGTCCGGATCAGCCCCAGCATTTT	CASTLSGPDQPQHF
NA	TRBD1	TRBV18	TRBJ1-5	TGTGCCAGCTCACCCCTTGGACAGGGCAATCAGCCCCAGCATTTT	CASSPLGQGNQPQHF
NA	NA	TRBV5-1	TRBJ2-3	TGCGCCAGCAGCTTTTCAGCCCCAGGAGATACGCAGTATTTT	CASSFSAPGDTQYF
NA	NA	TRBV4-1	TRBJ2-2	TGCGCCAGCAGTCAAGGGCCCCTCCGAGGGGAGCTGTTTTTT	CASSQGPLRGELFF
NA	TRBD1	TRBV28	TRBJ2-7	TGTGCCAGCAGCCGTGACAGGGCAGCCCCCGAGCAGTACTTC	CASSRDRAAPEQYF
NA	NA	TRBV5-1	TRBJ1-3	TGCGCCAGCAGCTTGGGGACGGGACTCTCTGGAAACACCATATATTTT	CASSLGTGLSGNTIYF
NA	NA	TRBV30	TRBJ2-7	TGTGCCTGGAGTGTTGAAGCGGCCTCCTACGAGCAGTACTTC	CAWSVEAASYEQYF
NA	NA	TRBV5-4	TRBJ1-1	TGTGCCAGCAGCTTGAACACAAACACTGAAGCTTTCTTT	CASSLNTNTEAFF
once	NA	TRBV6-2/TRBV6-3	TRBJ1-1	TGTGCCAGCAGTCCGGACAGCACCCGCTTCATGAACACTGAAGCTTTCTTT	CASSPDSTRFMNTEAFF
NA	NA	TRBV5-1	TRBJ2-7	TGCGCCAGCAGCTCGGGACTGGGATACCTCTACGAGCAGTACTTC	CASSSGLGYLYEQYF